The clone carrying this T cell receptor beta chain was picked up a small number of times. Its antigen is undetermined. The data are from a study of post-analysis software for immune sequencing data. The overall study: Progressive-relapsing, secondary progressive and relapsing-remitting multiple sclerosis were among the disease courses included.

Study observations and caveats: Diversity measured as normalized Chao1 was significantly lower in multiple sclerosis patients than in controls. F measure showed strong co-clustering of same-batch samples. Controls showed lower frequencies than patients for roughly five TRBV segments, and TRBV5-6, TRBV5-1 and TRBV20-1 were among these.

Germline-derived CDR1 and CDR2 are LNHNV and YYDKDF (reference sequence). Deletions cut 1 base from V and 3 bases from J, with 13 bases between. This CDR3 is 17 amino acids long. The TCR beta cDNA libraries carried unique molecular identifiers. Between roughly 1 and 10 million T cells gave rise to hundreds of thousands of cDNA molecules. TCRdb reprocessed the PCR reads with MiXCR, giving one entry per CDR3 protein. The repertoire has approximately 460,000 distinct CDR3 sequences, 40% to 55% of them found once; the top ten carry 9% to 14%. V and J are TRBV15 and TRBJ2-6; a possible D gene is TRBD2 (5 bases). Sequencing was done on a sample of blood. The clonotype was recovered from a girl under 18 with multiple sclerosis. The CDR3 loop reads CATSRGGLARGANVLTF. As DNA, the CDR3 is TGTGCCACCAGCAGAGGAGGGCTAGCCCGTGGGGCCAACGTCCTGACTTTC.